The rows below give T cell receptor beta chains drawn from one sample of a study of blood T cells in healthy people across ages. TCRdb analysed the 5' RACE reads with MiXCR anew, one entry per CDR3 protein. Counted here are hundreds of thousands of distinct CDR3 sequences, roughly 48% occurring once; the ten biggest clones make up just under 25%. Input material: blood. Source of these receptors: a man aged 80 or over in good health. Both conserved end residues are part of each CDR3. The D gene is left open where the match is weak. Not all rows give a size; the values are once, few, many and, for expanded clones, a class.

d_call: TRBD2; clone_size: few; v_call: TRBV7-2; j_call: TRBJ2-1; cdr3_nt: TGTGCCAGCAGTCCTTCTAGCGGGAAGGATTACAATGAGCAGTTCTTC; cdr3_aa: CASSPSSGKDYNEQFF
d_call: NA; clone_size: NA; v_call: TRBV7-8; j_call: TRBJ1-2; cdr3_nt: TGTGCCAGCAGCAGATCAGGGGTTGATGGCTACACCTTC; cdr3_aa: CASSRSGVDGYTF
d_call: TRBD1; clone_size: NA; v_call: TRBV7-9; j_call: TRBJ1-2; cdr3_nt: TGTGCCAGCAGCCAAGGGGACAGCATTTATGGCTACACCTTC; cdr3_aa: CASSQGDSIYGYTF
d_call: TRBD1; clone_size: NA; v_call: TRBV4-3; j_call: TRBJ2-3; cdr3_nt: TGCGCCAGCAGCCAAGATGGGGGACAGGGTTCAGATACGCAGTATTTT; cdr3_aa: CASSQDGGQGSDTQYF
d_call: NA; clone_size: NA; v_call: TRBV6-5; j_call: TRBJ1-2; cdr3_nt: TGTGCCAGCAGAGCGGTCGGTGACTATGGCTACACCTTC; cdr3_aa: CASRAVGDYGYTF
d_call: NA; clone_size: NA; v_call: TRBV7-6; j_call: TRBJ2-3; cdr3_nt: TGTGCCAGCAGCGTATACGGAGGCACAGATACGCAGTATTTT; cdr3_aa: CASSVYGGTDTQYF
d_call: NA; clone_size: few; v_call: TRBV7-2; j_call: TRBJ2-1; cdr3_nt: TGTGCCAGCAGCTTAGTCTGGACAGCCAGCTCCTACAATGAGCAGTTCTTC; cdr3_aa: CASSLVWTASSYNEQFF
d_call: NA; clone_size: few; v_call: TRBV4-1; j_call: TRBJ1-6; cdr3_nt: TGCGCCAGCAGCCCCCCGGGGACGTGGGATTCACCCCTCCACTTT; cdr3_aa: CASSPPGTWDSPLHF
d_call: NA; clone_size: NA; v_call: TRBV19; j_call: TRBJ1-5; cdr3_nt: TGTGCCAGTACCAGCGGAGGGGTGGCGGGCCAGCCCCAGCATTTT; cdr3_aa: CASTSGGVAGQPQHF
d_call: NA; clone_size: NA; v_call: TRBV20-1; j_call: TRBJ2-3; cdr3_nt: TGCAGTGCTGCCCACAGGGAGGGCACAGATACGCAGTATTTT; cdr3_aa: CSAAHREGTDTQYF
d_call: NA; clone_size: NA; v_call: TRBV6-2/TRBV6-3; j_call: TRBJ2-5; cdr3_nt: TGTGCCAGCAGTTACTCTCGGACTGGTGAAGGGACCCAGTACTTC; cdr3_aa: CASSYSRTGEGTQYF
d_call: TRBD2; clone_size: NA; v_call: TRBV29-1; j_call: TRBJ2-7; cdr3_nt: TGCAGCGTTGCGGCTAGCGGGAGGCACAATGAGCAGTACTTC; cdr3_aa: CSVAASGRHNEQYF
d_call: NA; clone_size: few; v_call: TRBV27; j_call: TRBJ2-3; cdr3_nt: TGTGCCAGCACGGGCGGGAGCACAGATACGCAGTATTTT; cdr3_aa: CASTGGSTDTQYF
d_call: TRBD1; clone_size: many; v_call: TRBV6-6; j_call: TRBJ2-5; cdr3_nt: TGTGCCAGCAGTGGACCGAGGACAGGGACCCAAGAGACCCAGTACTTC; cdr3_aa: CASSGPRTGTQETQYF
d_call: NA; clone_size: once; v_call: TRBV20-1; j_call: TRBJ1-6; cdr3_nt: TGCAGTGCTAGAGATGCAGAGAGCATAGTCGTAAATTCACCCCTCCACTTT; cdr3_aa: CSARDAESIVVNSPLHF
d_call: TRBD2; clone_size: NA; v_call: TRBV4-3; j_call: TRBJ2-1; cdr3_nt: TGCGCCAGCAGCCAAGCTGTGACTAGCCACTATGAGCAGTTCTTC; cdr3_aa: CASSQAVTSHYEQFF